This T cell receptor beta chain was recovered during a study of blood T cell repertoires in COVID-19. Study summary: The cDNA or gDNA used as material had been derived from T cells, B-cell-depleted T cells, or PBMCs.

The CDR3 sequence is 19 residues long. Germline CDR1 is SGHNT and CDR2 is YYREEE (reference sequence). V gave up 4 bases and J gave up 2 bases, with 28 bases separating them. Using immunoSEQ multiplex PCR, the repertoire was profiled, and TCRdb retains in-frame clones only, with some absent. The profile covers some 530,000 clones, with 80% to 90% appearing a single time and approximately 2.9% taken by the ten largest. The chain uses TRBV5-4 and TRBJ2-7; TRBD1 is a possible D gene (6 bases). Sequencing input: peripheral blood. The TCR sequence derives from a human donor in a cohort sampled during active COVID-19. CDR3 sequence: CASSIKKPLGAYSAYEQYF. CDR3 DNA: TGTGCCAGCAGCATTAAAAAACCCCTGGGGGCCTACAGCGCCTACGAGCAGTACTTC. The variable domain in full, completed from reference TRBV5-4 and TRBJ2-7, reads ETGVTQSPTHLIKTRGQQVTLRCSSQSGHNTVSWYQQALGQGPQFIFQYYREEENGRGNFPPRFSGLQFPNYSSELNVNALELDDSALYLCASSIKKPLGAYSAYEQYFGPGTRLTVT.